What follows describes a single T cell receptor (beta chain). These data originate in a study of cytomegalovirus exposure and HLA in healthy donors. Germline assignment: CDR1 MNHEY and CDR2 SVGAGI. The CDR3 consists of 14 residues. Amplification used 60 Vbeta primers and 13 Jbeta primers. Sequencing used immunoSEQ multiplex PCR; TCRdb keeps in-frame clones, though not all of them. This sample yields 110,000 or so clones, of which over 70% are seen a single time; about 6% belongs to the top ten. Sequenced input: PBMCs. This chain joins TRBV6-5 and TRBJ2-5, with 12 bases lining up with TRBD1. Near its end, the DNA agrees better with TRBJ2-7, so the J call may be wrong. This receptor was taken from a male donor in good health and CMV-seronegative. The CDR3 here is CASRLGTGGGEQYF. Written as DNA, the CDR3 is TGTGCCAGCAGACTAGGGACAGGGGGCGGCGAGCAGTACTTC.